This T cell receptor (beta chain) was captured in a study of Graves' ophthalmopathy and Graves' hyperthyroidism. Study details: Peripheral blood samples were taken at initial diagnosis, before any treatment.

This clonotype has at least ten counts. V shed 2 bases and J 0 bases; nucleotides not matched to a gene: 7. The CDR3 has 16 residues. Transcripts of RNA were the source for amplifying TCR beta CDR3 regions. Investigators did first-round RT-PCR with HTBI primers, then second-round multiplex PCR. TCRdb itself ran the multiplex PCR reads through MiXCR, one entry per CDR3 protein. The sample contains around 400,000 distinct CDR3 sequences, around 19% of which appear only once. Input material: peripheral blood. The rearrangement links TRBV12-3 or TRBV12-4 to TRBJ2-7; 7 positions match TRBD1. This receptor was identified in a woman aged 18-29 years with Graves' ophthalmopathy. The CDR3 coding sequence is TGTGCCAGCAGTTTAATGGGACAGCAGCTCTCCTACGAGCAGTACTTC. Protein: CASSLMGQQLSYEQYF.